Presented here are 16 T cell receptor beta chains from one specimen sequenced in a study of T cell repertoires in ileal Crohn's disease. Profiled with immunoSEQ multiplex PCR; TCRdb holds only in-frame clones, not every one. This table has about 4,000 clones, approximately 65% appearing once. The sequenced material came from ileal tissue. Receptors originate from an adult with Crohn's disease.

In this sample, this clone turned up once. This chain joins TRBV6-4 and TRBJ2-1; TRBD2 matches at 7 bases. V was clipped by 2 bases and J by 4 bases; unmatched bases: 2. From germline, CDR1 is MRHNA and CDR2 SNTAGT. The CDR3 runs 14 residues. CDR3 nucleotide sequence: TGTGCCAGCAGTGACGGACTAGATTACAATGAGCAGTTCTTC. Translating it yields CASSDGLDYNEQFF.

This clone has more than one count but fewer than ten. The chain combines TRBV28 with TRBJ1-2; no reliable D call. Trimming removed 3 bases at V and 3 bases at J, with 14 bases between. The CDR3 sequence is 15 residues long. Per germline, CDR1 MDHEN and CDR2 SYDVKM. The DNA for the CDR3 is TGTGCCAGCAGTTTTTCCGCAGGTAGTCACTATGGCTACACCTTC. Translated, it gives CASSFSAGSHYGYTF.

This chain connects TRBV5-1 to TRBJ2-7; a possible D gene is TRBD1 (6 bases). Trimming shortened V by 4 bases and J by 5 bases, and 13 bases separated the two germline ends. The CDR3 covers 13 residues. The germline V gene encodes CDR1 SGHRS and CDR2 YFSETQ. The chain's CDR3 is CASSGQSYNEQYF. In DNA form, the CDR3 reads TGCGCCAGCAGCGGACAGTCCTATAACGAGCAGTACTTC.

The V and J genes are TRBV4-3 and TRBJ1-2; the D gene is possibly TRBD1 (6 bases). The CDR3 runs to 15 residues. The germline gives CDR1 LGHNA, CDR2 YSLEER. Trimming took 2 bases from V and 0 from J, leaving 10 bases between them. The CDR3 nucleotides read TGCGCCAGCAGCCAACAGAGGACAGCTAACTATGGCTACACCTTC. Its protein is CASSQQRTANYGYTF.

This clone was detected only once. The rearrangement links TRBV7-9 to TRBJ1-5; no firm D call. V was pared by 5 bases and J by 6 bases, with 11 bases between. The CDR3 has 13 amino acids. Per germline, CDR1 SEHNR and CDR2 FQNEAQ (reference sequence). CDR3 sequence reads: CASSPQEGQPQHF. CDR3 in DNA: TGTGCCAGCAGCCCCCAGGAAGGTCAGCCCCAGCATTTT.

The rearrangement joins TRBV29-1 to TRBJ1-2; 7 nucleotides align to TRBD1. The CDR3 spans 15 residues. CDR1 and CDR2 from the germline V gene are SQVTM and ANQGSEA. Trimming removed 6 bases from V and 4 bases from J; junction bases left unmatched: 14. In nucleotides, the CDR3 is TGCAGCGTCGGTACCGACAGGGATTACACCTATGGCTACACCTTC. Encoded protein: CSVGTDRDYTYGYTF.

This clone occurred once. The chain couples TRBV6-1 to TRBJ1-1; D unclear. From germline, CDR1 is MNHNS and CDR2 SASEGT. The CDR3 loop spans 15 amino acids. Between the trimmed V and J ends, which lost 4 bases and 0 bases, there was a span of 12 bases. The DNA for the CDR3 is TGTGCCAGCAGTGTTAATTCAGTGTTGAACACTGAAGCTTTCTTT. Translating gives CASSVNSVLNTEAFF.

This rearrangement joins TRBV5-6 to TRBJ1-1; D perhaps matches TRBD1 (5 bases). Per the germline V gene, CDR1 is SGHDT and CDR2 is YYEEEE. This CDR3 has 14 residues. Trimming stripped 7 bases from V and 3 bases from J, with 16 bases between. The CDR3 here is CASCSTARDTEAFF. The CDR3 DNA reads as TGTGCCAGCTGTTCGACAGCCCGGGACACTGAAGCTTTCTTT.

This chain joins TRBV2 and TRBJ2-5; 10 bases map to TRBD2. This CDR3 has 15 residues. After removal of 2 bases from V and 5 bases from J, the junction contained 5 bases not matched to a gene. CDR1 and CDR2 (germline): SNHLY, FYNNEI. CDR3 nucleotide sequence: TGTGCCAGCAGTGAAAATATTAGCGGGGGGGAGACCCAGTACTTC. Translation: CASSENISGGETQYF. The full variable domain, in which reference TRBV2 and TRBJ2-5 provide the parts outside the CDR3, is EPEVTQTPSHQVTQMGQEVILRCVPISNHLYFYWYRQILGQKVEFLVSFYNNEISEKSEIFDDQFSVERPDGSNFTLKIRSTKLEDSAMYFCASSENISGGETQYFGPGTRLLVL.

The chain is built from TRBV27 and TRBJ2-7; D possibly corresponds to TRBD1 (5 bases). This CDR3 is 15 amino acids long. Germline V gene lookup returns CDR1 MNHEY and CDR2 SMNVEV (reference sequence). Trimming stripped 3 bases from V and 2 bases from J, with 14 bases between. This CDR3 reads CASSLGSGQAYEQYF. CDR3 coding DNA: TGTGCCAGCAGTTTGGGCAGTGGACAAGCCTACGAGCAGTACTTC.

The chain has TRBV15 and TRBJ1-4; D may be TRBD1 (6 bases). The V end was cut by 3 bases, the J end by 1 base, with 15 bases between. The CDR3 is 17 amino acids. In germline, CDR1 is LNHNV, CDR2 YYDKDF (reference sequence). CDR3 region: CATSRTGLGGTNEKLFF. The CDR3 region has the DNA TGTGCCACCAGCAGGACAGGCCTGGGTGGAACTAATGAAAAACTGTTTTTT.

The chain is built from TRBV2 and TRBJ1-6, with TRBD1 matching over 7 bases. There are 14 residues in the CDR3. Trimming cost V 4 bases and J 8 bases; bases outside gene matches: 5. CDR1 and CDR2 from the germline V gene are SNHLY and FYNNEI. CDR3 loop: CASSAQGWDSPLHF. CDR3 DNA sequence: TGTGCCAGCAGTGCACAGGGGTGGGATTCACCCCTCCACTTT.

The chain is built from TRBV11-3 and TRBJ1-1; a possible D gene is TRBD1 (6 bases). Germline assignment: CDR1 SGHNT and CDR2 YENEEA. V was clipped by 1 base and J by 4 bases, with 13 bases between them. CDR3 length: 15 residues. This CDR3 is CASSLGGPGFTEAFF. The CDR3 DNA reads TGTGCCAGCAGCTTAGGGGGGCCGGGGTTCACTGAAGCTTTCTTT.

The V call is TRBV7-6, the J call TRBJ1-2; the D gene is possibly TRBD1 (6 bases). The CDR3 has 16 residues. V was clipped by 5 bases and J by 4 bases, with 20 bases between them. The germline V gene has CDR1 SGHVS and CDR2 FNYEAQ. The CDR3 DNA is TGTGCCAGCAGCCCCGGGGGGACAACCACTCCCTATGGCTACACCTTC. Translation: CASSPGGTTTPYGYTF.

This clone came up a few times. This chain uses TRBV4-3 with TRBJ1-1; 7 bases line up with TRBD1. CDR1 is LGHNA and CDR2 is YSLEER in the germline V gene. Trimming at V came to 4 bases and at J to 4 bases, leaving 18 bases not matched to a gene. This CDR3 region has 18 residues. CDR3 in amino acids: CASSPLPGQRLRGTEAFF. Here the CDR3 DNA reads TGCGCCAGCAGCCCCCTACCGGGACAGCGACTCAGGGGCACTGAAGCTTTCTTT.

V is TRBV27 and J is TRBJ1-1; D is perhaps TRBD1 (6 bases). Germline-derived CDR1 and CDR2 are MNHEY and SMNVEV (reference sequence). This CDR3 region has 15 residues. Deletions cut 0 bases from V and 2 bases from J, with 10 bases between. The DNA for the CDR3 is TGTGCCAGCAGTTTATCCCCGGACAGTAACACTGAAGCTTTCTTT. Translated: CASSLSPDSNTEAFF.